What follows is one T cell receptor (beta chain) and its context. This entry comes from a study of T cell responses to AZD1222 COVID-19 vaccine. V was trimmed by 6 bases and J by 5 bases, leaving 13 bases between them. This CDR3 spans 13 amino acids. From germline, CDR1 is MDHEN and CDR2 SYDVKM. The data were produced by immunoSEQ multiplex PCR, yet TCRdb's version contains in-frame clones alone and is incomplete. In the table there are around 140,000 clones, about 90% of which are singletons. The receptor comes from an adult who received the AZD1222 COVID-19 vaccine. The input for sequencing was peripheral blood, taken 28 days after the second AZD1222 dose. V gene TRBV28 combines with J gene TRBJ1-2, with a possible D match to TRBD1 (6 bases). The CDR3 spells CASSRRTAYGYTF. CDR3 coding DNA: TGTGCCAGCAGCCGGAGGACAGCTTATGGCTACACCTTC.